The source of this TCR beta chain is a study of cytomegalovirus exposure and HLA in healthy donors. Study summary: Unique TCR beta sequences numbering approximately 100 million came from about 179 million T cells in an earlier analysis.

Primers: 60 Vbeta forward and 13 Jbeta reverse. TCRdb keeps only in-frame clones here, not all; method: immunoSEQ multiplex PCR. This sample has roughly 99,000 clones, with under 80% found just once. Germline loops: CDR1 SGHDT, CDR2 YYEEEE. This CDR3 has 16 amino acids. Trimming left V 0 bases short and J 2 bases short, with 12 bases between. Study findings and constraints: The records held CMV serostatus as the only immune exposure information. Fewer N-insertions (relative to the 666-donor mean) were reportedly seen in an Asian-associated ancestry cluster in a later analysis. Investigators reported 164 TCR beta chains as tied to cytomegalovirus.

About this clone: The antigen is undetermined.

Sequencing used PBMCs. The receptor was derived from a male donor in good health and CMV-seronegative. The chain combines TRBV5-6 with TRBJ1-3; the D gene is possibly TRBD1 (5 bases). The chain's CDR3 is CASSLEGQGTGNTIYF. DNA for the CDR3: TGTGCCAGCAGCTTGGAAGGCCAGGGCACTGGAAACACCATATATTTT.